Presented here are 15 T cell receptor beta chains from one specimen sequenced in a study of blood T cell repertoires in COVID-19 (TCRdb year 2020). Library generation was performed with the immunoSEQ multiplex PCR assay. Not all clones reach the TCRdb copy of this immuneACCESS table, which keeps in-frame sequences only. Checked studies attribute under half of the gap to unresolved V genes and leave the rest unexplained. In all, the sample holds tens of thousands of clones, and roughly 82% of those were seen once. Clones ranked in the top ten supply about 16% of the sample. Source material: peripheral blood. The origin of the receptors is a man older than 75 with active COVID-19.

Only a few counts were recorded for this clone. J is TRBJ2-1 and V is TRBV3-1 (or the pseudogene TRBV3-2); TRBD1 matches at 9 bases. CDR1 and CDR2 from the germline V gene are LGHDT and YNNKEL (reference sequence). Losses at the gene ends were 8 bases for V and 6 bases for J; bases not matched to a gene: 14. The CDR3 has 16 amino acids. This CDR3 reads CASGHRDRGTGNEQFF. CDR3 nucleotide sequence: TGTGCCAGCGGACATCGAGACAGGGGGACGGGCAATGAGCAGTTCTTC.

CDR3 in amino acids: CASSAQGLNTGELFF. The CDR3 DNA reads TGTGCCAGCAGCGCTCAAGGACTCAACACCGGGGAGCTGTTTTTT. The chain links TRBV7-2 to TRBJ2-2, with D tentatively TRBD2 (5 bases). In germline, CDR1 is SGHTA, CDR2 FQGNSA. Trimming shortened V by 5 bases and J by 2 bases, and 12 bases separated the two germline ends. The CDR3 covers 15 residues.

V usage is TRBV6-1 and J usage is TRBJ2-4, with 9 bases aligning to TRBD1. This CDR3 region has 16 residues. J was trimmed by 6 bases and V by 2 bases; bases with no gene match: 8. Germline CDR1 reads MNHNS; CDR2 reads SASEGT. The CDR3 loop reads CASSEIGWGQGNIQYF. As DNA, the CDR3 is TGTGCCAGCAGTGAAATCGGATGGGGACAGGGAAACATTCAGTACTTC.

The V and J genes are TRBV3-1 (or the pseudogene TRBV3-2) and TRBJ2-2; tentative D call: TRBD1 (6 bases). Germline loops: CDR1 LGHDT, CDR2 YNNKEL (reference sequence). The CDR3 runs 12 residues. V was pared by 8 bases and J by 6 bases, with 10 bases between. The CDR3: CASGKGAGELFF. DNA for the CDR3: TGTGCCAGCGGAAAGGGGGCCGGGGAGCTGTTTTTT.

The CDR3 DNA is TGTGCCAGCAGCTTGAGGACAGGGAACAATGAGCAGTTCTTC. Residues: CASSLRTGNNEQFF. The rearrangement uses TRBV7-9 and TRBJ2-1, with 8 bases fitting TRBD1. CDR3 size: 14 residues. The junction had 3 bases not matched to a gene; V was cut back by 3 bases and J by 5 bases. Germline V lookup: CDR1 SEHNR, CDR2 FQNEAQ (reference sequence).

Concerning this clone: The junction departs from germline at one end; a sequencing error may be responsible. The chain uses TRBV7-9 and TRBJ2-5; 7 nucleotides align to TRBD2. The germline CDR1 and CDR2 sequences are SEHNR and FQNEAQ (reference sequence). The CDR3 totals 15 residues. CDR3 nucleotide sequence: TGTGCCAGCAGCTTCGCTTGGTCTAGCGGAGAGTCCCAGTACTTC. Encoded protein: CASSFAWSSGESQYF.

The chain is built from TRBV5-4 and TRBJ2-5, with 7 bases lining up with TRBD1. The CDR3 has 14 residues. V trimming: 1 base; J trimming: 3 bases; junction bases outside the gene matches: 3. Looked up from germline, CDR1 is SGHNT and CDR2 is YYREEE (reference sequence). The CDR3 sequence: CASSLSTGEETQYF. CDR3 coding DNA: TGTGCCAGCAGCTTGAGCACAGGGGAAGAGACCCAGTACTTC.

CDR3 sequence: CASSLGSGTSSYNEQFF. The CDR3 bases are TGTGCCAGCAGCTTGGGGAGCGGGACGAGCTCCTACAATGAGCAGTTCTTC. This chain connects TRBV5-4 to TRBJ2-1; 7 nucleotides match TRBD2. Germline CDR1 SGHNT, CDR2 YYREEE (reference sequence). The V and J ends lost 0 bases and 0 bases, in that order; junction bases with no gene match: 6. The CDR3 loop spans 17 amino acids.

V is TRBV7-2 and J is TRBJ2-5, with 7 bases aligning to TRBD2. The CDR3 is 15 amino acids. Germline CDR1 SGHTA, CDR2 FQGNSA. The J segment lost 2 bases and the V segment lost 0 bases, leaving 3 bases of the junction unmatched. The CDR3 sequence is CASSLAAGPQETQYF. CDR3 coding DNA: TGTGCCAGCAGCTTAGCAGCGGGGCCTCAAGAGACCCAGTACTTC.

This clone showed up just once. The chain carries TRBV10-3 and TRBJ2-3; TRBD1 aligns across 9 bases. The CDR3 has 13 residues. Germline loops: CDR1 ENHRY, CDR2 SYGVKD. Trimming cost V 7 bases and J 6 bases; bases outside gene matches: 5. The CDR3 reads CAITPGQGDTQYF. The CDR3 coding sequence is TGTGCCATCACCCCAGGACAGGGGGATACGCAGTATTTT.

The chain recombines TRBV3-1 (or the pseudogene TRBV3-2) with TRBJ1-1; weak D call: TRBD1 (5 bases). V dropped 4 bases and J dropped 10 bases, with 16 bases sitting between them. CDR1 LGHDT and CDR2 YNNKEL come from the germline V gene (reference sequence). The CDR3 spans 13 residues. The CDR3 DNA reads TGTGCCAGCAGCCCGGTCTCTGGGGGGAGAGCTTTCTTT. This encodes CASSPVSGGRAFF.

This clone was recorded once. The chain recombines TRBV4-1 with TRBJ2-1; 15 bases align to TRBD2. V lost 1 base, J lost 9 bases, and 4 bases stayed unmatched. Germline V gene lookup returns CDR1 MGHRA and CDR2 YSYEKL. This CDR3 has 16 amino acids. CDR3 sequence (DNA): TGCGCCAGCAGCCAAGGGGTGGGACTAGCGGGAGGTGAGCAGTTCTTC. It codes for CASSQGVGLAGGEQFF.

The chain uses TRBV5-4 and TRBJ2-7, with 8 bases that match TRBD1. Trimming cost V 4 bases and J 3 bases; bases outside gene matches: 6. This CDR3 region has 14 residues. Germline values: CDR1 SGHNT, CDR2 YYREEE (reference sequence). This CDR3 reads CASSTRTGFYEQYF. The CDR3, as DNA: TGTGCCAGCAGCACAAGGACAGGGTTCTACGAGCAGTACTTC.

The chain combines TRBV11-3 with TRBJ2-3, with 7 bases that match TRBD2. The V and J ends lost 5 bases and 1 base, in that order; junction bases with no gene match: 6. Germline V lookup: CDR1 SGHNT, CDR2 YENEEA. The CDR3 is 15 residues long. The CDR3 coding sequence is TGTGCCAGCAGCGAGCATGGGGGGGGCACAGATACGCAGTATTTT. It specifies CASSEHGGGTDTQYF.

The J gene is TRBJ2-7, the V gene TRBV11-2; D is possibly TRBD1 (6 bases). The CDR3 has 15 amino acids. Germline CDR1 reads SGHAT; CDR2 reads FQNNGV. The V end was cut by 0 bases, the J end by 2 bases, with 11 bases between. The CDR3 nucleotides are TGTGCCAGCAGCTTAGAGGCGACAGGAACCTACGAGCAGTACTTC. Protein product: CASSLEATGTYEQYF.